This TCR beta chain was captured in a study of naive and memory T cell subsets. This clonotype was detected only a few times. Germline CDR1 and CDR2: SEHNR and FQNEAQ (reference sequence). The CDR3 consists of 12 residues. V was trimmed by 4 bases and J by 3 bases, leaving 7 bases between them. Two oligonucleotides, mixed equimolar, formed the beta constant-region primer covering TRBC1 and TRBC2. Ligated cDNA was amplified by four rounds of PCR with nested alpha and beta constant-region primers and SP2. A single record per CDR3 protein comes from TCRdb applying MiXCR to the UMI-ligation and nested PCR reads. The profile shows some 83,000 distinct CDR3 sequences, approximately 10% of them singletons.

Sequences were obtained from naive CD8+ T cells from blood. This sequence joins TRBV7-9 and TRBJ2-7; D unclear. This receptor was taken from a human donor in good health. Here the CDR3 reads CASSSTHYEQYF. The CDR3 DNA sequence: TGTGCCAGCAGCTCGACACACTACGAGCAGTACTTC.